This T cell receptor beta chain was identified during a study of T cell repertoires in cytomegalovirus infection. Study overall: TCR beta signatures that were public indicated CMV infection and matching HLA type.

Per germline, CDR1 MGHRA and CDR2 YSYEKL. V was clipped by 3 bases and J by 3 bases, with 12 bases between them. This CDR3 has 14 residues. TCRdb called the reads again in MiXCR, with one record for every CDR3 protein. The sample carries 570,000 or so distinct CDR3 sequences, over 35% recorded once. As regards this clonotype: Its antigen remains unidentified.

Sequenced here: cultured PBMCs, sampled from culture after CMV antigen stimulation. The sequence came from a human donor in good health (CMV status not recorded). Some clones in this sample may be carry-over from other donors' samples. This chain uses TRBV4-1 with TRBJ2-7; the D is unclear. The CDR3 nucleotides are TGCGCCAGCAGCCACAGTCAGGTCGGCTACGAGCAGTACTTC. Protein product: CASSHSQVGYEQYF.